The rows below give T cell receptor beta chains drawn from one sample of a study of blood T cell repertoires in COVID-19. Data came from immunoSEQ multiplex PCR; TCRdb stores just in-frame clones and leaves some out. The profile covers roughly 150,000 clones, with roughly 78% appearing a single time and roughly 15% taken by the ten largest. Specimen: peripheral blood. These TCRs come from a human donor with acute or convalescent COVID-19. The donor label of this sample is uncertain. The CDR3 runs from the conserved cysteine through the conserved F or W. The D gene is left open where the match is weak.

cdr3_nt: TGTGCCTCTCAACGACAGGGGGGCTATGGCTACACCTTC
cdr3_aa: CASQRQGGYGYTF
j_call: TRBJ1-2
d_call: TRBD1
v_call: TRBV30

cdr3_nt: TGTGCCAGCTCACCCCGGGACAGGGGGCTGAACACTGAAGCTTTCTTT
cdr3_aa: CASSPRDRGLNTEAFF
j_call: TRBJ1-1
d_call: TRBD1
v_call: TRBV18

cdr3_nt: TGTGCCAGCACCACCTTCCAGGAAAACATTCAGTACTTC
cdr3_aa: CASTTFQENIQYF
j_call: TRBJ2-4
d_call: .
v_call: TRBV2

cdr3_nt: TGTGCCAGCAGCTCCCAGGGAAACACCATATATTTT
cdr3_aa: CASSSQGNTIYF
j_call: TRBJ1-3
d_call: .
v_call: TRBV7-2

cdr3_nt: TGCAGCGTTCCCCAGACAGGGTGGGGGGAGACCCAGTACTTC
cdr3_aa: CSVPQTGWGETQYF
j_call: TRBJ2-5
d_call: TRBD1
v_call: TRBV29-1

cdr3_nt: TGTGCCAGCAGCTTCCGATCGGGACAGGGGAAATCACCCCTCCACTTT
cdr3_aa: CASSFRSGQGKSPLHF
j_call: TRBJ1-6
d_call: TRBD1
v_call: TRBV27

cdr3_nt: TGTGCCAGCAGCTTCCAAGGGGTTTGGAAGCAGTTCTTC
cdr3_aa: CASSFQGVWKQFF
j_call: TRBJ2-1
d_call: .
v_call: TRBV14

cdr3_nt: TGTGCCATCAGTGAAGGACAGGGCTATGGCTACACCTTC
cdr3_aa: CAISEGQGYGYTF
j_call: TRBJ1-2
d_call: TRBD1
v_call: TRBV10-3

cdr3_nt: TGTGCCAGCAGCCCAAGCGGGGGGCCGTCCGGGGCCCAGTACTTC
cdr3_aa: CASSPSGGPSGAQYF
j_call: TRBJ2-5
d_call: TRBD2
v_call: TRBV11-3

cdr3_nt: TGTGCCAGCAGGGAACAGGGGGCTCGGGGCTACACCTTC
cdr3_aa: CASREQGARGYTF
j_call: TRBJ1-2
d_call: TRBD1
v_call: TRBV27

cdr3_nt: TGTGCCAGCAGCCAAGAGTCCCTAGCGGGGGACGACAATGAGCAGTTCTTC
cdr3_aa: CASSQESLAGDDNEQFF
j_call: TRBJ2-1
d_call: TRBD2
v_call: TRBV4-2

cdr3_nt: TGTGCCACCAGCAACACTCGGCGGCCGAACACTGAAGCTTTCTTT
cdr3_aa: CATSNTRRPNTEAFF
j_call: TRBJ1-1
d_call: .
v_call: TRBV15

cdr3_nt: TGTGCCAGCAGCTTGGCCGGGTCCCGGAAGAATGAGCAGTTCTTC
cdr3_aa: CASSLAGSRKNEQFF
j_call: TRBJ2-1
d_call: .
v_call: TRBV5-6

cdr3_nt: TGCGCCAGCAGCTTAACTAGCGGTCTAGTCGGCGAGACCCAGTACTTC
cdr3_aa: CASSLTSGLVGETQYF
j_call: TRBJ2-5
d_call: TRBD2
v_call: TRBV5-1

cdr3_nt: TGTGCCAGCAGCCGATCGGGGGGGGTCCAAGAGACCCAGTACTTC
cdr3_aa: CASSRSGGVQETQYF
j_call: TRBJ2-5
d_call: TRBD2
v_call: TRBV4-2

cdr3_nt: TGCAGCGTCACACTGACGGGGGACTACGAGCAGTACTTC
cdr3_aa: CSVTLTGDYEQYF
j_call: TRBJ2-7
d_call: .
v_call: TRBV29-1

cdr3_nt: TGTGCCAGTAGTAATACACCGGGACAGGGCCTGGCCTTC
cdr3_aa: CASSNTPGQGLAF
j_call: TRBJ1-2
d_call: TRBD1
v_call: TRBV19